The present TCR beta chain was sequenced within a study of control samples from healthy donors and cancer patients. The method was immunoSEQ multiplex PCR; TCRdb's version includes in-frame clones alone and lacks a portion of them. The sample carries around 110,000 clones, roughly nine tenths recorded once. Note on this clone: The sample contains more than one DNA sequence encoding this CDR3.

This CDR3 spans 15 amino acids. Per germline, CDR1 MNHEY and CDR2 SVGAGI. V dropped 2 bases and J dropped 5; count of bases not matched to a gene: 8. The sequence derives from a woman between 50 and 59 years old with colorectal cancer. The chain combines TRBV6-5 with TRBJ2-5, with TRBD2 identical over 7 bases. Source material: PBMCs. Here the CDR3 reads CASSYEAGVGETQYF. CDR3 sequence (DNA): TGTGCCAGCAGTTACGAGGCGGGAGTAGGGGAGACCCAGTACTTC.